The present T cell receptor beta chain was sequenced within a study of T-cell memory formation after mild COVID-19. This clonotype showed up just a few times. MiXCR, applied by TCRdb to the 5' RACE reads, yields one record per CDR3 protein. The sample contains about 58,000 distinct CDR3 sequences, about a quarter of which appear only once. CDR1 and CDR2 (germline): MGHRA, YSYEKL. V lost 0 bases to trimming and J lost 8 bases, with 13 bases between them. The CDR3 length is 15 residues. Sequenced input: PBMCs or a T cell subset sorted from them (not recorded which). This sequence was found in a man younger than 30 who had mild COVID-19 (a few samples of this study predate the infection). Cell type and time point are not known. The genes are TRBV4-1 and TRBJ1-4, with a possible D match to TRBD1 (6 bases). CDR3 coding DNA: TGCGCCAGCAGCCAAGAGGGGGGGCTAAGCGAAAAACTGTTTTTT. Translated: CASSQEGGLSEKLFF.